A selection of T cell receptor beta chains follows, all from one sample in a study of beta chain features in type 1 diabetes. The assay was immunoSEQ multiplex PCR, and TCRdb's table has in-frame clones only and misses some. The sample records about 160,000 clones, 9% to 10% being singletons. The source material was central memory CD4+ T cells from blood. These receptors were collected from a woman aged 25 to 39 with type 1 diabetes. Both conserved end residues are part of each CDR3. Fields, in order: clone size, V gene, J gene, D gene, CDR3 DNA, CDR3 protein. The D gene is left open where the match is weak. Size is stated for part of the rows, as once, few or many counts, or as a class when the clone is expanded.

few	TRBV20-1	TRBJ2-3	.	TGCAGTGCTAGTGTAGAGGATACGCAGTATTTT	CSASVEDTQYF
few	TRBV13	TRBJ1-3	.	TGTGCCAGCAGCCCCCGACCCCAGCAGGGCTACTCTGGAAACACCATATATTTT	CASSPRPQQGYSGNTIYF
few	TRBV6-1	TRBJ2-7	.	TGTGCCAGCAGCCCGGACTCCCCAAGGGCCTACGAGCAGTACTTC	CASSPDSPRAYEQYF
few	TRBV25-1	TRBJ2-2	TRBD2	TGTGCCAGCAGTGTGGCGGGCGGCGGGAGATCGGGGGAGCTGTTTTTT	CASSVAGGGRSGELFF
.	TRBV6-1	TRBJ2-5	TRBD2	TGTGCCCTTGAGCGGGAGGATGTGGAGACCCAGTACTTC	CALEREDVETQYF
.	TRBV18	TRBJ1-1	TRBD1	TGTGCCAGCCAGGCGACAGGGACGAACACTGAAGCTTTCTTT	CASQATGTNTEAFF
few	TRBV9	TRBJ2-1	.	TGTGCCAGCAGCTCCCGGGACAACTCCTACAATGAGCAGTTCTTC	CASSSRDNSYNEQFF
.	TRBV27	TRBJ2-6	TRBD2	TGTGCCAGCAGTTTTACGGGACTAGCGGGTTACTCTGGGGCCAACGTCCTGACTTTC	CASSFTGLAGYSGANVLTF
.	TRBV4-1	TRBJ2-1	TRBD2	TGCGCCAGCAGCCAAGTAGATTTGGGACTAGCGGGAGGGAATGAGCAGTTCTTC	CASSQVDLGLAGGNEQFF
few	TRBV29-1	TRBJ2-5	.	TGCAGCGGTAGGACTAACCAAGAGACCCAGTACTTC	CSGRTNQETQYF
.	TRBV5-1	TRBJ2-1	.	TGCGCCAGCAGCTACTTGTCCGGGACAACAACTGAGCAGTTCTTC	CASSYLSGTTTEQFF
.	TRBV6-6	TRBJ2-1	TRBD2	TGTGCCAGCAGGCTACTAGCGGGAGGGCCGCGTGAGCAGTTCTTC	CASRLLAGGPREQFF
few	TRBV7-9	TRBJ2-3	TRBD1	TGTGCCAGCAGCCCTACAGGGGCAGATACGCAGTATTTT	CASSPTGADTQYF
few	TRBV4-1	TRBJ2-7	.	TGCGCCAGCAGCCAAGTATCTGACAGTACCTACGAGCAGTACTTC	CASSQVSDSTYEQYF
once	TRBV4-1	TRBJ2-5	TRBD2	TGCGCCAGCAGCCCGGGACTAGCGGACCAAGAGACCCAGTACTTC	CASSPGLADQETQYF
.	TRBV4-2	TRBJ1-4	TRBD1	TGTGCCAGCAGCCCGGGACAGCAACATGAAAAACTGTTTTTT	CASSPGQQHEKLFF
.	TRBV4-2	TRBJ2-4	.	TGTGCCAGCAGCCAAGATGTAAGGGGGGGGAAAAACATTCAGTACTTC	CASSQDVRGGKNIQYF
few	TRBV13	TRBJ2-5	TRBD1	TGTGCCAGCAGCTACAGGGGCGGTCTCCAAGAGACCCAGTACTTC	CASSYRGGLQETQYF
.	TRBV2	TRBJ1-1	TRBD1	TGTGCCAGCACCGGGACAGGGGTGAACACTGAAGCTTTCTTT	CASTGTGVNTEAFF
.	TRBV7-9	TRBJ1-2	.	TGTGCCAGCAGTCTAGAGGGTTATGGCTACACCTTC	CASSLEGYGYTF
few	TRBV29-1	TRBJ2-6	.	TGCAGCGTTGATGCCGGCTCTGGGGCCAACGTCCTGACTTTC	CSVDAGSGANVLTF
few	TRBV29-1	TRBJ1-1	TRBD1	TGCAGCGTGGACAGGGGAATCAACACTGAAGCTTTCTTT	CSVDRGINTEAFF
few	TRBV28	TRBJ2-2	.	TGTGCCAGCAGTTATCCAATGAACACCGGGGAGCTGTTTTTT	CASSYPMNTGELFF
few	TRBV2	TRBJ1-1	.	TGTGCCAGCAGTCAAAGGGGTGGGAACACTGAAGCTTTCTTT	CASSQRGGNTEAFF
few	TRBV7-3	TRBJ2-7	.	TGTGCCAGCAGCCCCGTCGGGGGTACGGCCGAGCAGTACTTC	CASSPVGGTAEQYF
few	TRBV28	TRBJ1-1	TRBD1	TGTGCCAGCAGTTCCGGGACAGGTTGGTTTGAAGCTTTCTTT	CASSSGTGWFEAFF
.	TRBV7-2	TRBJ2-4	TRBD1	TGTGCCAGCAGCTCCGGACAGGGGTGGAACATTCAGTACTTC	CASSSGQGWNIQYF
.	TRBV10-2	TRBJ1-2	TRBD1	TGCGCCAGCATTCCCGGACAGGGCACCTATGGCTACACCTTC	CASIPGQGTYGYTF
.	TRBV30	TRBJ2-7	TRBD1	TGTGCCTCGGACAGGGAGGCCTACGAGCAGTACTTC	CASDREAYEQYF
few	TRBV28	TRBJ2-1	TRBD2	TGTGCCAGCAGTTTAGTGAGCGGGAGCTCATACAATGAGCAGTTCTTC	CASSLVSGSSYNEQFF
few	TRBV4-1	TRBJ1-2	TRBD1	TGCGCCAGCAGCTCCCGACAGGGGAGGAATGGCTACACCTTC	CASSSRQGRNGYTF
few	TRBV4-1	TRBJ1-2	TRBD1	TGCGCCAGCAGCCAGCCGGGACAGGGGAACTATGGCTACACCTTC	CASSQPGQGNYGYTF
.	TRBV28	TRBJ1-1	.	TGTGCCAGCAGTCCCTCGAGTCTACCCCCGAACACTGAAGCTTTCTTT	CASSPSSLPPNTEAFF
once	TRBV5-6	TRBJ1-2	.	TGTGCCAGCTCTTGGGCGGGGAGAATTAACTATGGCTACACCTTC	CASSWAGRINYGYTF
many	TRBV4-1	TRBJ1-4	.	TGCGCCAGCAGCCAAAAAACAGGGTCTCCTGAAAAACTGTTTTTT	CASSQKTGSPEKLFF
.	TRBV25-1	TRBJ2-2	.	TGTGCCAGCAGTGAAAGCCAGGGATCATTTACCGGGGAGCTGTTTTTT	CASSESQGSFTGELFF
few	TRBV9	TRBJ2-1	.	TGTGCCAGCAGCGTAGCCGATCGGGTTTTTGGTGAGCAGTTCTTC	CASSVADRVFGEQFF
once	TRBV27	TRBJ2-1	TRBD1	TGTGCCAGCAGGTGGACAGGGGCCTACAATGAGCAGTTCTTC	CASRWTGAYNEQFF
few	TRBV5-6	TRBJ2-2	.	TGTGCCAGCAGCTTGGATCAATACACCGGGGAGCTGTTTTTT	CASSLDQYTGELFF
few	TRBV7-2	TRBJ2-3	TRBD2	TGTGCCAGCAGCGATGGGACTAGCGGGAGGGCTGATACGCAGTATTTT	CASSDGTSGRADTQYF
few	TRBV15	TRBJ2-1	TRBD2	TGTGCCACCAGCAGTAGTACCAGCGGGATGCGCAATGAGCAGTTCTTC	CATSSSTSGMRNEQFF
few	TRBV15	TRBJ2-7	TRBD1	TGTGCCACCAGCAGAGATCCGGGACAGGGTATTTCCGAGCAGTACTTC	CATSRDPGQGISEQYF
few	TRBV18	TRBJ2-7	TRBD1	TGTGCCAGCTCACCGACAGGGTTCGAGCAGTACTTC	CASSPTGFEQYF
.	TRBV30	TRBJ2-3	TRBD2	TGTGCCTTGGGCCTAGCGGGAGTGTCAGATACGCAGTATTTT	CALGLAGVSDTQYF
.	TRBV4-3	TRBJ1-2	.	TGCGCCAGCGGGAGGCACGTCGGTCCTAACTATGGCTACACCTTC	CASGRHVGPNYGYTF
few	TRBV19	TRBJ2-1	TRBD2	TGTGCCAGTAGTAGGGCAGGGGGATATACTAGCGGGCGGAGGGAGCAGTTCTTC	CASSRAGGYTSGRREQFF
.	TRBV5-1	TRBJ1-5	.	TGCGCCAGCAGCCGCACAGGGAGCGGCGATCAGCCCCAGCATTTT	CASSRTGSGDQPQHF
.	TRBV28	TRBJ1-2	TRBD1	TGTGCCAGCAGTTTAAGGGGACAGGAGATTAACTATGGCTACACCTTC	CASSLRGQEINYGYTF
few	TRBV20-1	TRBJ2-7	.	TGCAGTGCTGACCTAGCTCACGAGCAGTACTTC	CSADLAHEQYF
few	TRBV4-2	TRBJ2-2	TRBD2	TGTGCCAGCAGCCACGGACTAGCGGGACGGAACACCGGGGAGCTGTTTTTT	CASSHGLAGRNTGELFF
.	TRBV18	TRBJ1-2	.	TGTGCCAGCTCACCACCGGCAGGGGAAAGTGGCTACACCTTC	CASSPPAGESGYTF
few	TRBV6-6	TRBJ2-2	.	TGTGCCAGCAGGGGGCTTCTGAACACCGGGGAGCTGTTTTTT	CASRGLLNTGELFF
few	TRBV7-2	TRBJ1-1	.	TGTGCCAGCAGCTTATCCCCCTCCAGCGGTGAAGCTTTCTTT	CASSLSPSSGEAFF
few	TRBV7-2	TRBJ2-3	.	TGTGCCAGCAGCCCGGGACACAGCACAGATACGCAGTATTTT	CASSPGHSTDTQYF